This T cell receptor beta chain was sequenced during a study of T-cell reconstitution after alpha-beta-depleted transplantation in children. V was pared by 6 bases and J by 3 bases, with 4 bases of the junction left unmatched. The CDR3 consists of 13 residues. For TCRbeta, the library was prepared with unique molecular identifiers. MiXCR, run by TCRdb on the PCR reads, gives a single entry per CDR3 protein. The data contain fewer than 450,000 distinct CDR3 sequences, about 17% of them singletons. This specimen was PBMCs, mostly from graft donor cells, taken 360 days after TCRalphabeta/CD19-depleted stem cell transplant. The V and J genes are TRBV12-3 or TRBV12-4 and TRBJ1-2, with 7 bases that match TRBD1. This TCR derives from a male patient under 10 years old who had a stem cell transplant for acute lymphoblastic leukemia, so the T cells may come from the graft donor. The CDR3 here is CASRSTGDYGYTF. CDR3 sequence (DNA): TGTGCCAGCAGGTCAACAGGGGACTATGGCTACACCTTC.